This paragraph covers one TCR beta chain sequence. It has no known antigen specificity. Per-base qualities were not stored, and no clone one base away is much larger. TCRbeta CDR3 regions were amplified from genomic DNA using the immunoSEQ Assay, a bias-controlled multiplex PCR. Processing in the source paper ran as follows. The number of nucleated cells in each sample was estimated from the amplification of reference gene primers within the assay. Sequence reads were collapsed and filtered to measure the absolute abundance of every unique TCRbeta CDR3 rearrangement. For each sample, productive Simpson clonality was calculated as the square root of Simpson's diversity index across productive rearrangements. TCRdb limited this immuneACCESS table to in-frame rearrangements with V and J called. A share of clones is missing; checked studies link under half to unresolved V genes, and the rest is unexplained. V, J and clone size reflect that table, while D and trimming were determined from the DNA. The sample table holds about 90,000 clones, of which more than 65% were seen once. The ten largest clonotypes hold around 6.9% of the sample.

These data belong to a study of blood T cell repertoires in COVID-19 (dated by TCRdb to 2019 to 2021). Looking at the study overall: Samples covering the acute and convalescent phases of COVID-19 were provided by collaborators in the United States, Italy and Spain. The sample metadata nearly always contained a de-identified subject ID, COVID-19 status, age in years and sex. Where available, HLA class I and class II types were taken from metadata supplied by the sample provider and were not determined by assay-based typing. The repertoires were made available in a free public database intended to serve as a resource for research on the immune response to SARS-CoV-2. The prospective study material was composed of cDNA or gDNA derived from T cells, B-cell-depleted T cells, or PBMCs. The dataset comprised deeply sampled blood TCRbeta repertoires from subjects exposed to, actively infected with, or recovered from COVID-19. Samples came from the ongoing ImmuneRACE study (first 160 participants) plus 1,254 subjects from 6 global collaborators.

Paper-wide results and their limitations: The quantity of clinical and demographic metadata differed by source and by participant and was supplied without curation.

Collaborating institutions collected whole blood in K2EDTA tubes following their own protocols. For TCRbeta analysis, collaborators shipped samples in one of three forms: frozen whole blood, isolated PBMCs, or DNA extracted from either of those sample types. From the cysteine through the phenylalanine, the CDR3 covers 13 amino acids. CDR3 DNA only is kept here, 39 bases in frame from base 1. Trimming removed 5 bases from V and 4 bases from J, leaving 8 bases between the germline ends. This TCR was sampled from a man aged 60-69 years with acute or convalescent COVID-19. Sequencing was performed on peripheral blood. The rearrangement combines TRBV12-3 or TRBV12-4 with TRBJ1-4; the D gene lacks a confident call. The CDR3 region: CASSPRYNEKLFF. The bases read TGTGCCAGCAGTCCCCGCTATAATGAAAAACTGTTTTTT.